In its sample, the clone carrying this TCR beta chain was seen many times. J gave up 1 base and V 1 base, and 7 bases lay outside the gene matches. This CDR3 contains 16 residues. Per germline, CDR1 SGHRS and CDR2 YFSETQ. TCRdb analysed the RT-PCR reads with MiXCR anew, one entry per CDR3 protein. In the table there are about 680,000 distinct CDR3 sequences, 13% to 15% of which are singletons. The J gene is TRBJ2-7, the V gene TRBV5-1; 8 bases are shared with TRBD2. The sample was memory CD4+ T cells from blood. The receptor's source is a female donor in good health, serving as a healthy control. The CDR3 reads CASSLNTGGRSYEQYF. The CDR3, as DNA: TGCGCCAGCAGCTTGAATACGGGAGGGCGGTCCTACGAGCAGTACTTC.